Below, 19 T cell receptor beta chains from the same sample are listed, as sequenced in a study of vaccination and CD4 T cells after COVID-19. The treatment: 10-day PBMC culture with coronavirus spike peptide pools or control peptides (ViraFEST assay). The unexposed donor gave CD4+ T cells before the COVID-19 pandemic (2011-2018). Once obtained from cultured CD4+ T cells, the DNA was sequenced using the Oncomine TCR Beta short-read assay. Each CDR3 protein is one row after TCRdb ran MiXCR on the PCR reads. The sample includes about 2,000 distinct CDR3 sequences, 60% of them seen just once. No antigen has been assigned to these receptors. The sequencing sample was made of CD4+ T cells from blood, cultured in vitro. These receptors originate from a human donor in good health.

This rearrangement joins TRBV2 to TRBJ1-5; D is unclear. Trimming cost V 3 bases and J 2 bases, with 5 bases left between them. Germline CDR1 reads SNHLY; CDR2 reads FYNNEI. This CDR3 has 13 amino acids. The DNA for the CDR3 is TGTGCCAGCAGTGAGGTGGGCAATCAGCCCCAGCATTTT. Its translation is CASSEVGNQPQHF.

The rearrangement joins TRBV19 to TRBJ2-3, with D perhaps TRBD2 (6 bases). The CDR3 is 14 residues long. Germline loops: CDR1 LNHDA, CDR2 SQIVND (reference sequence). Trimming removed 3 bases from V and 1 base from J, with 8 bases in between. CDR3 nucleotides: TGTGCCAGTAGTATGGGCGGGGGCACAGATACGCAGTATTTT. Translation: CASSMGGGTDTQYF. The full variable domain, completed using reference TRBV19 and TRBJ2-3, is DGGITQSPKYLFRKEGQNVTLSCEQNLNHDAMYWYRQDPGQGLRLIYYSQIVNDFQKGDIAEGYSVSREKKESFPLTVTSAQKNPTAFYLCASSMGGGTDTQYFGPGTRLTVL.

The rearrangement uses TRBV11-3 and TRBJ2-5; D perhaps matches TRBD2 (6 bases). In germline, CDR1 is SGHNT, CDR2 YENEEA. This CDR3 spans 13 amino acids. V lost 5 bases to trimming and J lost 2 bases, with 9 bases between them. Written as DNA, the CDR3 is TGTGCCAGCAGCCGAGGGAGGCAAGAGACCCAGTACTTC. It yields the protein CASSRGRQETQYF.

J is TRBJ2-5 and V is TRBV2; 12 bases are a match to TRBD2. Germline values: CDR1 SNHLY, CDR2 FYNNEI. V dropped 5 bases and J dropped 6; count of bases not matched to a gene: 7. The CDR3 contains 15 residues. CDR3 nucleotide sequence: TGTGCCAGCAGTATCTCCCTAGCGGGGGGGAAGACCCAGTACTTC. Its translation is CASSISLAGGKTQYF.

This clonotype was recorded only once. The chain is built from TRBV14 and TRBJ1-1, with D hard to call. Germline values: CDR1 SGHDN, CDR2 FVKESK. CDR3 length: 11 residues. Trimming took off 8 bases at V and 4 bases at J, with 8 bases between the two ends. In DNA, the CDR3 is TGTGCCAGCGGCATAAGCACTGAAGCTTTCTTT. Translating gives CASGISTEAFF.

The CDR3 reads CASSRDRLAGDGEQYF. CDR3 nucleotides: TGTGCCAGCAGTAGAGATAGACTAGCGGGAGACGGCGAGCAGTACTTC. The J gene is TRBJ2-7, the V gene TRBV6-1, with 12 bases aligning to TRBD2. Losses at the gene ends were 5 bases for V and 6 bases for J; bases not matched to a gene: 11. CDR1 MNHNS and CDR2 SASEGT come from the germline V gene. This CDR3 has 16 residues.

The chain carries TRBV20-1 and TRBJ2-1; tentatively, D is TRBD2 (5 bases). Trimming stripped 6 bases from V and 0 bases from J, with 9 bases between. The CDR3 totals 13 residues. Looked up from germline, CDR1 is DFQATT and CDR2 is SNEGSKA (reference sequence). This CDR3 is CSARAGSYNEQFF. As DNA, the CDR3 is TGCAGTGCGCGGGCGGGCTCCTACAATGAGCAGTTCTTC.

This chain links TRBV7-9 with TRBJ1-1; D unresolved. Germline lookup yields CDR1 SEHNR and CDR2 FQNEAQ (reference sequence). CDR3 length: 14 amino acids. The ends were cut back, 1 base at V and 3 bases at J, with 9 bases in the middle. The chain's CDR3 is CASSLGLRDTEAFF. CDR3 nucleotide sequence: TGTGCCAGCAGCTTAGGGCTCCGAGACACTGAAGCTTTCTTT.

This clonotype showed up just a few times. This chain uses TRBV7-9 with TRBJ1-5; D unclear. V shed 6 bases and J shed 5 bases, with 17 bases lying between them. The CDR3 has 15 amino acids. CDR1 SEHNR and CDR2 FQNEAQ come from the germline V gene (reference sequence). The CDR3 bases are TGTGCCAGCAGTCCAACGGATGCCGGGGATCAGCCCCAGCATTTT. Protein: CASSPTDAGDQPQHF.

The V call is TRBV29-1, the J call TRBJ1-2, with 8 positions matching TRBD1. Per germline, CDR1 SQVTM and CDR2 ANQGSEA. CDR3 length equals 12 residues. V dropped 2 bases and J dropped 10; count of bases not matched to a gene: 6. CDR3 bases: TGCAGCGTTGAACAGCAGGGGGCGACCTACACCTTC. Its protein is CSVEQQGATYTF.

In this sample, this clonotype turned up a few times. The J gene is TRBJ2-5, the V gene TRBV12-3 or TRBV12-4; TRBD2 aligns across 15 bases. This CDR3 region has 17 residues. The junction had 6 bases not matched to a gene; V was cut back by 6 bases and J by 1 base. CDR3 nucleotide sequence: TGTGCCAGCAGCGCCGGGACTAGCGGGGGGCCCCAAGAGACCCAGTACTTC. It encodes CASSAGTSGGPQETQYF.

The sample holds a few counts of this clonotype. The chain employs TRBV15 and TRBJ1-5; the D is unclear. With 0 bases removed from V and 0 bases from J, the gap between germline ends came to 6 bases. Germline loops: CDR1 LNHNV, CDR2 YYDKDF (reference sequence). This CDR3 has 15 amino acids. The CDR3 loop is CATSRDGDSNQPQHF. The CDR3 DNA is TGTGCCACCAGCAGAGATGGGGATAGCAATCAGCCCCAGCATTTT.

This clonotype was observed a handful of times. The rearrangement links TRBV7-2 to TRBJ2-3; TRBD2 matches at 7 bases. Looked up from germline, CDR1 is SGHTA and CDR2 is FQGNSA. The V gene end was trimmed by 3 bases and the J gene end by 2 bases; junction bases not matched to a gene: 8. This CDR3 region has 16 residues. The CDR3 sequence is CASSLGLAAFTDTQYF. Written as DNA, the CDR3 is TGTGCCAGCAGCTTGGGTCTAGCGGCTTTCACAGATACGCAGTATTTT.

V usage is TRBV24-1 and J usage is TRBJ1-1; D is unclear. The germline V gene has CDR1 KGHDR and CDR2 SFDVKD. Trimming cost V 4 bases and J 1 base, with 6 bases left between them. The CDR3 length is 13 residues. The CDR3 spells CATSDYENTEAFF. The CDR3, as DNA: TGTGCCACCAGTGACTATGAGAACACTGAAGCTTTCTTT.

This clonotype showed up just a few times. CDR3 in DNA: TGTGCCAGCAGTACCGACGGCTATCAGCCCCAGCATTTT. It translates to CASSTDGYQPQHF. The chain is built from TRBV6-1 and TRBJ1-5; unclear D gene. The CDR3 is 13 amino acids. Germline V gives CDR1 MNHNS, CDR2 SASEGT. V was trimmed by 5 bases and J by 5 bases, leaving 10 bases between them.

The rearrangement links TRBV7-3 to TRBJ2-7; no clear D. This CDR3 is built from 13 residues. Per the germline V gene, CDR1 is SGHTA and CDR2 is FQGTGA. The V and J ends lost 0 bases and 6 bases respectively, with 9 bases between them. Written as DNA, the CDR3 is TGTGCCAGCAGCTTAACGGCGGTCGGCGAGCAGTACTTC. This codes for CASSLTAVGEQYF.

This clonotype was recorded a few times. This sequence joins TRBV2 and TRBJ2-5; the D is unclear. CDR1 and CDR2 (germline): SNHLY, FYNNEI. The CDR3 runs to 13 residues. Trimming took 8 bases from V and 3 from J, leaving 13 bases between them. The CDR3 sequence is CASRVEAEETQYF. DNA of the CDR3: TGTGCCAGCCGAGTCGAGGCAGAAGAGACCCAGTACTTC.

This clonotype was picked up a small number of times. The chain links TRBV7-2 to TRBJ1-5, with no clear D. This CDR3 is 13 amino acids long. The germline V gene has CDR1 SGHTA and CDR2 FQGNSA. Trimming left V 1 base short and J 9 bases short, with 10 bases between. The CDR3 DNA sequence: TGTGCCAGCAGCTTAGAGCCCAGGAGGCCCCAGCATTTT. Residues: CASSLEPRRPQHF.

The genes are TRBV30 and TRBJ1-2; D remains unclear. The V gene lost 2 bases and the J gene lost 3 bases, with 10 bases spanning the gap. Germline V lookup: CDR1 GTSNPN, CDR2 SVGIG (reference sequence). The CDR3 contains 13 residues. The CDR3 reads CAWSLTRDYGYTF. The DNA for the CDR3 is TGTGCCTGGAGTTTAACGAGGGACTATGGCTACACCTTC.